These T cell receptor beta chains were read from a single sample in a study of cytomegalovirus exposure and HLA in healthy donors. Some clones are missing from TCRdb's copy, which holds only in-frame ones; the method was immunoSEQ multiplex PCR. Altogether 100,000 to 150,000 clones are present, 75% to 80% being singletons, with the ten largest covering about 1%. The source material was PBMCs. The source of these receptors is a woman aged 55-69 years in good health and CMV-seronegative. Each CDR3 is given without its conserved first and last residue. A D gene is named only where the DNA matches it firmly.

v_call: TRBV18
j_call: TRBJ2-7
cdr3_length: 12
d_call: .
cdr3_aa: ASSPFGLVYEQY

v_call: TRBV2
j_call: TRBJ1-5
cdr3_length: 13
d_call: TRBD1
cdr3_aa: ASSGQGVSNQPQH

v_call: TRBV15
j_call: TRBJ2-5
cdr3_length: 14
d_call: TRBD1
cdr3_aa: ATSDPGGVSRETQY

v_call: TRBV4-1
j_call: .
cdr3_length: 14
d_call: .
cdr3_aa: ASSQPRELGGYEQY

v_call: TRBV6-5
j_call: TRBJ1-1
cdr3_length: 12
d_call: TRBD1
cdr3_aa: ASSYSTGNAEAF

v_call: TRBV28
j_call: TRBJ1-1
cdr3_length: 12
d_call: .
cdr3_aa: ASKDTLVGTEAF

v_call: TRBV30
j_call: TRBJ1-1
cdr3_length: 11
d_call: .
cdr3_aa: AWSVGVSTEAF

v_call: TRBV5-6
j_call: TRBJ2-4
cdr3_length: 14
d_call: .
cdr3_aa: ASSLRQGSAKNIQY

v_call: TRBV15
j_call: TRBJ1-4
cdr3_length: 14
d_call: .
cdr3_aa: ATQLHDSPTNEKLF

v_call: TRBV7-3
j_call: TRBJ1-5
cdr3_length: 13
d_call: .
cdr3_aa: ASSLPRTSNQPQH

v_call: TRBV25-1
j_call: TRBJ2-3
cdr3_length: 11
d_call: TRBD2
cdr3_aa: ASRTSGVGTQY

v_call: TRBV4-2
j_call: TRBJ1-2
cdr3_length: 14
d_call: .
cdr3_aa: ASSQDPGVVNYGYT

v_call: TRBV7-9
j_call: TRBJ2-7
cdr3_length: 14
d_call: TRBD1
cdr3_aa: ASSSVGRQGVYEQY

v_call: TRBV7-6
j_call: TRBJ1-1
cdr3_length: 13
d_call: TRBD1
cdr3_aa: ASSPTGGANTEAF

v_call: TRBV7-6
j_call: TRBJ1-1
cdr3_length: 13
d_call: .
cdr3_aa: ASSLVRGSDTEAF

v_call: TRBV28
j_call: TRBJ1-2
cdr3_length: 11
d_call: .
cdr3_aa: ASSSPGQPPIT

v_call: TRBV28
j_call: TRBJ1-3
cdr3_length: 12
d_call: .
cdr3_aa: ASSFRTVGNTIY

v_call: TRBV11-3
j_call: TRBJ1-5
cdr3_length: 11
d_call: TRBD1
cdr3_aa: ASSRTGDQPQH

v_call: TRBV6-1
j_call: TRBJ1-5
cdr3_length: 10
d_call: .
cdr3_aa: ASSPSSRPQH

v_call: TRBV2
j_call: TRBJ2-1
cdr3_length: 15
d_call: TRBD2
cdr3_aa: ASRGETSGVSYNEQF

v_call: TRBV28
j_call: TRBJ2-7
cdr3_length: 13
d_call: .
cdr3_aa: ASRVRGASSYEQY

v_call: TRBV6-5
j_call: TRBJ1-2
cdr3_length: 13
d_call: TRBD1
cdr3_aa: ASRKPGQEIYGYT

v_call: TRBV5-1
j_call: TRBJ1-1
cdr3_length: 14
d_call: .
cdr3_aa: ASNMNSGEENTEAF

v_call: TRBV28
j_call: TRBJ1-5
cdr3_length: 14
d_call: .
cdr3_aa: ASSLLMAYSNQPQH

v_call: TRBV4-1
j_call: TRBJ1-2
cdr3_length: 13
d_call: TRBD1
cdr3_aa: ASSQSSQGAYGYT

v_call: TRBV30
j_call: TRBJ1-5
cdr3_length: 11
d_call: TRBD1
cdr3_aa: AWSGTGVQPQH

v_call: TRBV19
j_call: TRBJ2-3
cdr3_length: 12
d_call: .
cdr3_aa: ASNSGPSTDTQY

v_call: TRBV6-5
j_call: TRBJ2-2
cdr3_length: 13
d_call: TRBD2
cdr3_aa: ASSYSTQRGGELF

v_call: TRBV9
j_call: TRBJ2-5
cdr3_length: 9
d_call: .
cdr3_aa: AQLVWKTQY

v_call: TRBV5-1
j_call: TRBJ1-2
cdr3_length: 14
d_call: TRBD1
cdr3_aa: ASSQSIGQDNYGYT

v_call: TRBV27
j_call: TRBJ2-7
cdr3_length: 10
d_call: .
cdr3_aa: ASSFRGGEQY

v_call: TRBV28
j_call: TRBJ1-5
cdr3_length: 11
d_call: .
cdr3_aa: AIARQRNQPQH

v_call: TRBV11-3
j_call: TRBJ2-7
cdr3_length: 11
d_call: .
cdr3_aa: ASSLGSSYEQY

v_call: TRBV6-5
j_call: TRBJ1-2
cdr3_length: 12
d_call: .
cdr3_aa: ASSYSVRGQGYT

v_call: TRBV4-1
j_call: TRBJ1-1
cdr3_length: 14
d_call: .
cdr3_aa: ASSQTLRVSDTEAF

v_call: TRBV5-1
j_call: TRBJ1-1
cdr3_length: 12
d_call: TRBD1
cdr3_aa: ASSPGTGGTEAF

v_call: TRBV19
j_call: TRBJ2-7
cdr3_length: 13
d_call: .
cdr3_aa: ASSMAQAVSYEQY

v_call: TRBV4-2
j_call: TRBJ2-2
cdr3_length: 14
d_call: .
cdr3_aa: ASSQDRQLNTGELF

v_call: TRBV7-9
j_call: TRBJ2-7
cdr3_length: 13
d_call: TRBD1
cdr3_aa: ASSSPGTGVSEQY

v_call: TRBV4-1
j_call: TRBJ2-7
cdr3_length: 13
d_call: TRBD1
cdr3_aa: ASSQGETGPYEQY

v_call: TRBV18
j_call: TRBJ1-5
cdr3_length: 12
d_call: .
cdr3_aa: ASSPGQGNQPQH

v_call: TRBV30
j_call: TRBJ2-7
cdr3_length: 10
d_call: TRBD2
cdr3_aa: AWRGGRYEQY

v_call: TRBV6-5
j_call: TRBJ2-1
cdr3_length: 13
d_call: TRBD1
cdr3_aa: ASSRTGTGGNEQF

v_call: TRBV19
j_call: TRBJ1-5
cdr3_length: 11
d_call: .
cdr3_aa: ASMWTERGPQH

v_call: TRBV6-1
j_call: TRBJ2-7
cdr3_length: 15
d_call: TRBD2
cdr3_aa: ASSEVRLAGVQGEQY

v_call: TRBV23-1
j_call: TRBJ1-1
cdr3_length: 13
d_call: .
cdr3_aa: ASSPQERKNTEAF

v_call: TRBV5-6
j_call: TRBJ1-1
cdr3_length: 10
d_call: .
cdr3_aa: ASSLYNTEAF

v_call: TRBV6-6
j_call: TRBJ1-2
cdr3_length: 12
d_call: .
cdr3_aa: ASTRDGGGYGYT

v_call: TRBV13
j_call: TRBJ2-3
cdr3_length: 13
d_call: .
cdr3_aa: ASSLGGGGTDTQY

v_call: TRBV28
j_call: TRBJ2-5
cdr3_length: 9
d_call: .
cdr3_aa: ASSPRGTQY

v_call: TRBV6-1
j_call: TRBJ2-1
cdr3_length: 12
d_call: .
cdr3_aa: AVGGGASYNEQF

v_call: TRBV19
j_call: TRBJ1-2
cdr3_length: 12
d_call: TRBD1
cdr3_aa: ASSLGQGVYGYT

v_call: TRBV6-5
j_call: TRBJ2-7
cdr3_length: 14
d_call: TRBD2
cdr3_aa: ASSYPGLAGGTEQY

v_call: TRBV23-1
j_call: TRBJ2-3
cdr3_length: 12
d_call: .
cdr3_aa: ASSQSLGVDTQY